This TCR beta chain was identified during a study of Ad26.COV2.S vaccination and SARS-CoV-2 variants. For the study at large: Ad26.COV2.S shots went into the muscle once or twice, 56 days apart.

Noted treatment: roughly 20 received Ad26.COV2.S at low or high dose, single or two shots; about 5 received placebo; per-sample allocation not given. On day 63 after the first injection, vaccine and placebo recipients gave samples. Sequencing used immunoSEQ multiplex PCR; TCRdb keeps in-frame clones, though not all of them. Of about 460,000 clones in the sample, roughly nine tenths are singletons; the top ten hold 1.7%. Germline lookup yields CDR1 SGHRS and CDR2 YFSETQ. With V trimmed by 2 bases and J by 3 bases, 2 bases remained unmatched. The CDR3 totals 15 residues. This clonotype was sampled from a person aged 18 to 59 who received the Ad26.COV2.S COVID-19 vaccine or a placebo. The chain carries TRBV5-1 and TRBJ2-1, with 10 bases matching TRBD2. The input for sequencing was peripheral blood, taken in a trial of Ad26.COV2.S vaccine versus placebo. The CDR3 loop reads CASSFVAGGYNEQFF. In DNA, the CDR3 is TGCGCCAGCAGCTTTGTAGCGGGAGGCTACAATGAGCAGTTCTTC.